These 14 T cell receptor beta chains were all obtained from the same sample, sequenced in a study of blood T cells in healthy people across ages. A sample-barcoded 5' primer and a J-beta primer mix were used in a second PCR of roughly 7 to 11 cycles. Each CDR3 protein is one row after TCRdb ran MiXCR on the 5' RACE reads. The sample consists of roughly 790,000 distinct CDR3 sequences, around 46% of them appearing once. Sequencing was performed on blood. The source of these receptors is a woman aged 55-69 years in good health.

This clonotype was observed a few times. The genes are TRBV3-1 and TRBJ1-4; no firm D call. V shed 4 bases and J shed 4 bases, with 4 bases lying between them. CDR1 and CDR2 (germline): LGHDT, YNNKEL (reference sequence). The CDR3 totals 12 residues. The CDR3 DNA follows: TGTGCCAGCAGCCTCCTTAATGAAAAACTGTTTTTT. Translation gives CASSLLNEKLFF.

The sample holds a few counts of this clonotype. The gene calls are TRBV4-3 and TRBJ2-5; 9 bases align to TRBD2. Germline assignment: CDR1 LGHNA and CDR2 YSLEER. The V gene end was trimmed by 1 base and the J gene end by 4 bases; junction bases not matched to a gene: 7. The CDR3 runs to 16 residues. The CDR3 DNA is TGCGCCAGCAGCCAAGTTTTAGCGGGAGTGGGAGAGACCCAGTACTTC. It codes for CASSQVLAGVGETQYF.

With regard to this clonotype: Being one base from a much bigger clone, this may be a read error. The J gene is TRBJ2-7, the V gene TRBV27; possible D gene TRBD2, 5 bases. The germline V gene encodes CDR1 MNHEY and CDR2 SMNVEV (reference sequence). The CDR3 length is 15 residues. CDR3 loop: CVSPPPPGYSYEQYF. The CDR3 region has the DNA TGTGTCAGCCCGCCCCCTCCGGGATACTCCTACGAGCAGTACTTC.

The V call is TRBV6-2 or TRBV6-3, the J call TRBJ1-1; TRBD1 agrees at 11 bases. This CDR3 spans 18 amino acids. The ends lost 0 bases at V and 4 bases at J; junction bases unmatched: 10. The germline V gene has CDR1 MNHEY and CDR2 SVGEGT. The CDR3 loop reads CASSYSYAAGTGGTEAFF. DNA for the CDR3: TGTGCCAGCAGTTACTCCTACGCGGCCGGGACAGGGGGCACTGAAGCTTTCTTT.

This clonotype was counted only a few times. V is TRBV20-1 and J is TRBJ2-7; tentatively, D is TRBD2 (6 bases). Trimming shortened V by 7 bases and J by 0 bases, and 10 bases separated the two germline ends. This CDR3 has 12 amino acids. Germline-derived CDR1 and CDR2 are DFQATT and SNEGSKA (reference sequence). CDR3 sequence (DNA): TGCAGTGAGGCGGGAACCTCCTACGAGCAGTACTTC. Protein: CSEAGTSYEQYF.

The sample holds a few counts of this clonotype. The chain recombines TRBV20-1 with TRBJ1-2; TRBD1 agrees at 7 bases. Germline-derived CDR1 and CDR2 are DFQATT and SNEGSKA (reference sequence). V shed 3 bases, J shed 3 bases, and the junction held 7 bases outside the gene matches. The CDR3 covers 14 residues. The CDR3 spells CSASSPTGHYGYTF. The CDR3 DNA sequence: TGCAGTGCTAGTAGTCCGACAGGGCACTATGGCTACACCTTC.

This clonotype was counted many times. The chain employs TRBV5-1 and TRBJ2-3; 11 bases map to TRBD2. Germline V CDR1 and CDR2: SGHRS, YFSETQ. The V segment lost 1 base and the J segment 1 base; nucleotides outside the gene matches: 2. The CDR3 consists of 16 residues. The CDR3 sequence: CASSLTSGGGTDTQYF. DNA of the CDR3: TGCGCCAGCAGCTTGACTAGCGGGGGTGGCACAGATACGCAGTATTTT.

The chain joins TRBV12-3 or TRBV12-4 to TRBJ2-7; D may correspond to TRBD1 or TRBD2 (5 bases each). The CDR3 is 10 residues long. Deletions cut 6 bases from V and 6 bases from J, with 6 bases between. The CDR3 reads CASSGAEQYF. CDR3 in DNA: TGTGCCAGCAGCGGGGCCGAGCAGTACTTC.

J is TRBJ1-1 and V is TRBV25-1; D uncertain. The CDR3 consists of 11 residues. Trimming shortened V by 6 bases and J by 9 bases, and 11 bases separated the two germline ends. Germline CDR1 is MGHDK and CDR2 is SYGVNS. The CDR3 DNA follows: TGTGCCAGCAGGGAGGGCCTGAAAGCTTTCTTT. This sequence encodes CASREGLKAFF.

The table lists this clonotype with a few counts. The CDR3 here is CSAEQGERYGYTF. The CDR3 DNA is TGCAGTGCTGAACAGGGGGAAAGGTATGGCTACACCTTC. The genes are TRBV20-1 and TRBJ1-2, with 8 bases fitting TRBD1. Per the germline V gene, CDR1 is DFQATT and CDR2 is SNEGSKA (reference sequence). V trimming: 5 bases; J trimming: 5 bases; junction bases outside the gene matches: 7. The CDR3 is made up of 13 amino acids.

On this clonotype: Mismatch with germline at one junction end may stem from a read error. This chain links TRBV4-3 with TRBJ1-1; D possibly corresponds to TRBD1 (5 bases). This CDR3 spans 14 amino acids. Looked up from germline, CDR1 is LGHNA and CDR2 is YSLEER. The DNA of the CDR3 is TGCGCCAGCAACCAAGAACCGGGGGGCACTGAAGCTTTCTTT. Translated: CASNQEPGGTEAFF.

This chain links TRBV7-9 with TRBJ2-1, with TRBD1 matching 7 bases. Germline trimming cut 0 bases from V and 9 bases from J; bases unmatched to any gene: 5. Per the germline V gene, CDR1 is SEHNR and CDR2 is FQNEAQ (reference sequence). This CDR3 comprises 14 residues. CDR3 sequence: CASSLAGGSGEQFF. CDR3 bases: TGTGCCAGCAGCTTAGCAGGGGGCTCAGGTGAGCAGTTCTTC.

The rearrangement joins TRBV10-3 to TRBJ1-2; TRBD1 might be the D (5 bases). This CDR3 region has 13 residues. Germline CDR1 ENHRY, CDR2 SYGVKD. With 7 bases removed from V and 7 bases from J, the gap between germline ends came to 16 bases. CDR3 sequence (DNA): TGTGCCATCAATAAGGACGGGACGTTTGGCTACACCTTC. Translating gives CAINKDGTFGYTF.

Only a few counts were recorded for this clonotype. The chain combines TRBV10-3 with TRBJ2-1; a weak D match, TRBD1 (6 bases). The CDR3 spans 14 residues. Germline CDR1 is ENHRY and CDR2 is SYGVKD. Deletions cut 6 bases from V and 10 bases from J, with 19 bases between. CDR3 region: CAIRTQGLVNEQFF. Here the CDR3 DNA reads TGTGCCATCAGGACACAGGGCCTCGTGAACGAGCAGTTCTTC.